Listed here is a single TCR beta chain. TCRdb's table, derived via immunoSEQ multiplex PCR, lists solely in-frame clones and lacks some. The repertoire holds approximately 210,000 clones, with approximately 84% as singletons. This CDR3 is 12 amino acids long. V lost 5 bases and J lost 3, with 7 bases in between. These data originate in a study of blood T cell repertoires in COVID-19. Material: peripheral blood. This TCR was recovered from a man between 45 and 60 years old with COVID-19, enrolled during active disease. The chain couples TRBV12-3 or TRBV12-4 to TRBJ1-2, with D perhaps TRBD1 (5 bases). CDR3 in DNA: TGTGCCAGCAGTGGGGGGGACTATGGCTACACCTTC. Its protein is CASSGGDYGYTF.